A selection of T cell receptor beta chains follows, all from one sample in a study of blood T cell repertoires in COVID-19. Clones were read by immunoSEQ multiplex PCR, and TCRdb kept only the in-frame ones, dropping some. This table holds roughly 250,000 clones, approximately 86% found once. The sample consisted of peripheral blood. These receptors were collected from a man in his forties or fifties who had recovered from COVID-19. Both conserved end residues are part of each CDR3. The order of the fields is V gene, clone size, D gene, J gene, CDR3 DNA, CDR3 protein. D genes are given only for firm matches. Clone size appears in some rows only: once, few, many, or a class for an expanded clone.

V: TRBV5-1
size: once
D: NA
J: TRBJ2-2
DNA: TGCGCCAGCTTTTCCCAGGCGACCGGGGAGCTGTTTTTT
CDR3: CASFSQATGELFF

V: TRBV6-2/TRBV6-3
size: NA
D: NA
J: TRBJ2-3
DNA: TGTGCCAGCAGTTACCGCGGTTATCCTAGCACAGATACGCAGTATTTT
CDR3: CASSYRGYPSTDTQYF

V: TRBV7-6
size: NA
D: TRBD1
J: TRBJ2-7
DNA: TGTGCCAGCAGCTCCAGGGGACAGGGGGCCTACGAGCAGTACTTC
CDR3: CASSSRGQGAYEQYF

V: TRBV27
size: NA
D: TRBD2
J: TRBJ2-2
DNA: TGTGCCACCCAGGGACTAGCGGGCACCGGGGAGCTGTTTTTT
CDR3: CATQGLAGTGELFF

V: TRBV6-5
size: NA
D: TRBD1
J: TRBJ1-1
DNA: TGTGCCAGCAGGGGCGGGGACAGGCGAAGCACTGAAGCTTTCTTT
CDR3: CASRGGDRRSTEAFF

V: TRBV6-5
size: NA
D: NA
J: TRBJ1-2
DNA: TGTGCCAGCAGTTACGGGGTCGAGGGTGGAGGCTACACCTTC
CDR3: CASSYGVEGGGYTF

V: TRBV5-1
size: NA
D: TRBD2
J: TRBJ2-3
DNA: TGCGCCAGCAGGGGCGGGGGGGCCTCGGTCCCGCAGTATTTT
CDR3: CASRGGGASVPQYF

V: TRBV4-1
size: NA
D: NA
J: TRBJ2-1
DNA: TGCGCCAGCAGCCGTGAGGGAATTTACAATGAGCAGTTCTTC
CDR3: CASSREGIYNEQFF

V: TRBV27
size: NA
D: TRBD1
J: TRBJ2-2
DNA: TGTGCCAGCAGGGACAGGGGCCCTAGCACCGGGGAGCTGTTTTTT
CDR3: CASRDRGPSTGELFF

V: TRBV18
size: NA
D: NA
J: TRBJ2-4
DNA: TGTGCCAGCTCACCAAGAGGGACAACCAAAAACATTCAGTACTTC
CDR3: CASSPRGTTKNIQYF